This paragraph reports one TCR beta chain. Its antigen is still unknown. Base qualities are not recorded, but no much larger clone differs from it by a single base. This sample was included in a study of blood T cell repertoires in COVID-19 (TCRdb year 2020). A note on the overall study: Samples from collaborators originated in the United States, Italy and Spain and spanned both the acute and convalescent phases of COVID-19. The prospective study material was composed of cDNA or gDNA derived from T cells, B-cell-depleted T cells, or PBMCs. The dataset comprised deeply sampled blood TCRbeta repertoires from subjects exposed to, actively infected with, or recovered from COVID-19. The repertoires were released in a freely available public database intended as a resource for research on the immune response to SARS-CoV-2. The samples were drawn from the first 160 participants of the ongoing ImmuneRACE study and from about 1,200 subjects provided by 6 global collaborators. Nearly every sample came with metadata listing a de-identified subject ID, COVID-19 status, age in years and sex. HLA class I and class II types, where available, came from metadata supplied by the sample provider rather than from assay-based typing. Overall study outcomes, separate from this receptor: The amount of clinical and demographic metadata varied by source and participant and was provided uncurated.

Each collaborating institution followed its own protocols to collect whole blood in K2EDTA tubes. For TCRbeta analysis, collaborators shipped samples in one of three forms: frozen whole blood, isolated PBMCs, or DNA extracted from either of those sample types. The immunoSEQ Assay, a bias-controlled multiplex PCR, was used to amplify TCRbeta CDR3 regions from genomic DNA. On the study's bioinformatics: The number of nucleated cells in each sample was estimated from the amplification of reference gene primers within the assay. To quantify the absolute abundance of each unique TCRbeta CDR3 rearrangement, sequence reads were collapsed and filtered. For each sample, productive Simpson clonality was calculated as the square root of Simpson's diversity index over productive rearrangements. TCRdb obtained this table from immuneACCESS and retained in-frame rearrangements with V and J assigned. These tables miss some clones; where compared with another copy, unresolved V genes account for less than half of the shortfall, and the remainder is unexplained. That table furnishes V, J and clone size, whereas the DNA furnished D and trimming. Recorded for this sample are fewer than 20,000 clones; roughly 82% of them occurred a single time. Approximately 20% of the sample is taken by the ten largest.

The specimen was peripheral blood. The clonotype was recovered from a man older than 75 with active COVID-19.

In nucleotides, the sequence is TGTGCCAGCAGTTATGCGGGAGGGAGGACCGGGGAGCTGTTTTTT. This translates into CASSYAGGRTGELFF. The rearranged chain carries TRBV6-2 or TRBV6-3 and TRBJ2-2; 9 middle bases align to TRBD2. V lost 3 bases and J lost 5 bases, and the count of bases not matched to a germline gene is 4. The germline V gene sets CDR1 to MNHEY and CDR2 to SVGEGT. The CDR3 goes from the cysteine to the phenylalanine over 15 residues. The retained sequence is limited to the CDR3, 45 bases, with the frame set at the first base.